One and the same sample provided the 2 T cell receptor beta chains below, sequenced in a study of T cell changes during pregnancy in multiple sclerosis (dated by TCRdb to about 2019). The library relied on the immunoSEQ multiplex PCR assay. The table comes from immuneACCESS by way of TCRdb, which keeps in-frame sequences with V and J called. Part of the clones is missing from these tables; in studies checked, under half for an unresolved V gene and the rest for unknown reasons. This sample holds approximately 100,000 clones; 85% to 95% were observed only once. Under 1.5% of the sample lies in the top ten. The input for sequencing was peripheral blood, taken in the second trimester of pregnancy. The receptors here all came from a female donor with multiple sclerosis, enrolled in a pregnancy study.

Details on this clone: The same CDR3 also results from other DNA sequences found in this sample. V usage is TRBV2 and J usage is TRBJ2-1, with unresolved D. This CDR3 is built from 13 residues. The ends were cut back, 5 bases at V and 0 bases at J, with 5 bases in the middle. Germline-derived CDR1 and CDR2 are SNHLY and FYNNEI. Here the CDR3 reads CASSLSSYNEQFF. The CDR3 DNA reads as TGTGCCAGCAGTTTGAGCTCCTACAATGAGCAGTTCTTC.

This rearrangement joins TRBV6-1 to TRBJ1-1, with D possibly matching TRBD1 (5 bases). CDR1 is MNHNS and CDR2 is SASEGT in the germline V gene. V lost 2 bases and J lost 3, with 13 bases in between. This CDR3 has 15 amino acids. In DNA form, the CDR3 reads TGTGCCAGCAGTGAACTATCCGGGGGGTACACTGAAGCTTTCTTT. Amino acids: CASSELSGGYTEAFF.